Included here is one T cell receptor beta chain sequence, with context. Its antigen is undetermined. Here immunoSEQ multiplex PCR was the method, and the copy in TCRdb shows in-frame clones only, minus some. This table has some 2 million clones, 90% to 95% appearing once. This sample was included in a study of shared clonotypes between healthy human individuals. Study-level points and caveats: Among four donors, approximately 4.6% of naive CD4 clonotypes were found in common.

This CDR3 has 14 residues. The ends were cut back, 10 bases at V and 5 bases at J, with 15 bases in the middle. Germline CDR1 reads SNHLY; CDR2 reads FYNNEI. Every contributor of samples was a Caucasian grown-up residing in Nashville, Tennessee. CD4+ cells yielded CD45RA+ naive and CD45RA-negative memory subsets. Material: naive CD4+ T cells sorted from blood. Subset given: CD45RA+ positively selected. The rearrangement links TRBV2 to TRBJ1-6; tentative D call: TRBD1 (5 bases). This sequence was found in a man between 18 and 35 years old in good health. In DNA, the CDR3 is TGTGCCACCACGGTGACAGCTAATAATTCACCCCTCCACTTT. Translating it yields CATTVTANNSPLHF.